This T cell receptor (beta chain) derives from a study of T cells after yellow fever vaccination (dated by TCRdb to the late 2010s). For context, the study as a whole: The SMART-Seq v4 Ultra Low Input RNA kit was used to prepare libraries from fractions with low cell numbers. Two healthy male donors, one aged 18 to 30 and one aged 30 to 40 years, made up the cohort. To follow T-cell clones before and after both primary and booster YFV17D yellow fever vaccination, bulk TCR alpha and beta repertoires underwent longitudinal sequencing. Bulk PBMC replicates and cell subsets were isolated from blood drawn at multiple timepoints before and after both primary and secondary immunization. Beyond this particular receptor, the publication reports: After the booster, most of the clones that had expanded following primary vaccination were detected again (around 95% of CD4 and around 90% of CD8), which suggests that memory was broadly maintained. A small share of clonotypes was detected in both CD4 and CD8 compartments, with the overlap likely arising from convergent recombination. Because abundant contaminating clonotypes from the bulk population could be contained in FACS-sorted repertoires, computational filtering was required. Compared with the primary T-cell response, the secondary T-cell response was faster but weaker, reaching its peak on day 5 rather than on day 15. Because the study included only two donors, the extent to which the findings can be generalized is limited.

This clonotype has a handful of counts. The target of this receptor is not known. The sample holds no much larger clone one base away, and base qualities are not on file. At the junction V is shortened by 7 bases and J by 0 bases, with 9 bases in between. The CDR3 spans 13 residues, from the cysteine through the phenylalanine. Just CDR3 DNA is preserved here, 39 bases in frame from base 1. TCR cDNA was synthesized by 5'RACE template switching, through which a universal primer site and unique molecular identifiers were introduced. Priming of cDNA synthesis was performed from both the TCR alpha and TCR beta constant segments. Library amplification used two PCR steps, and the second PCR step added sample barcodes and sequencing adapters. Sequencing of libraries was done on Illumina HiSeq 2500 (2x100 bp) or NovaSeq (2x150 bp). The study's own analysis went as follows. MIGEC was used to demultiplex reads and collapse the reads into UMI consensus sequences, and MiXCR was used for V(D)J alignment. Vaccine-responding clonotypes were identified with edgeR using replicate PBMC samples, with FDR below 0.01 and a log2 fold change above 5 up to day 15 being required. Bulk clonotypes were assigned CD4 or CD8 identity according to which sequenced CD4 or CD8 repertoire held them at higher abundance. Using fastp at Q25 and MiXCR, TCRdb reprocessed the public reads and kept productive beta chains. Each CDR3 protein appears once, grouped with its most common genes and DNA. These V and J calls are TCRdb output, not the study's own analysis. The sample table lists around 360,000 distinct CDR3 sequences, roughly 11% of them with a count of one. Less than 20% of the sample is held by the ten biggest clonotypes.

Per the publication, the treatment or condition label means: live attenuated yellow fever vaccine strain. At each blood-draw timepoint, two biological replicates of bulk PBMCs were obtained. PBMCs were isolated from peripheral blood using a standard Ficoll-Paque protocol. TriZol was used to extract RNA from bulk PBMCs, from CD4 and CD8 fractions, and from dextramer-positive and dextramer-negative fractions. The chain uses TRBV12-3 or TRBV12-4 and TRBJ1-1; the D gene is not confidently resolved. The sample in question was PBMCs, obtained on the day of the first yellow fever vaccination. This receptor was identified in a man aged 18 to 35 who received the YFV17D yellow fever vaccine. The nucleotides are TGTGCCAGCACCCTAGGACTGAACACTGAAGCTTTCTTT. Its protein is CASTLGLNTEAFF.